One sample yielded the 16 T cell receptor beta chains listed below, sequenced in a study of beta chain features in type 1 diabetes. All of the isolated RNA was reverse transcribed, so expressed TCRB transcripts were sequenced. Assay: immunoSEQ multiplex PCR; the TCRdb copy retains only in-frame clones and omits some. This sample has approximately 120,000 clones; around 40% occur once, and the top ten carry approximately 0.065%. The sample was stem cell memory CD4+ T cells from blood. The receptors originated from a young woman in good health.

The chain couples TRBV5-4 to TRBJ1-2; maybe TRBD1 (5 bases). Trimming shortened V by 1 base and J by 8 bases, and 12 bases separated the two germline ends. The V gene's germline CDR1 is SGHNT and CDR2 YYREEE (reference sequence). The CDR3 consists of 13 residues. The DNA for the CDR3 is TGTGCCAGCAGCTTGCAGGGAGGGCAGGGCTACACCTTC. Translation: CASSLQGGQGYTF.

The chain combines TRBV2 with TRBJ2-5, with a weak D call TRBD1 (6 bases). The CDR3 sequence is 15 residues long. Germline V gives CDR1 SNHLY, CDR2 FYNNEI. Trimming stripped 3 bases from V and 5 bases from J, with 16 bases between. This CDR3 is CASSDRTGMGETQYF. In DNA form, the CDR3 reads TGTGCCAGCAGTGATCGTACAGGGATGGGGGAGACCCAGTACTTC. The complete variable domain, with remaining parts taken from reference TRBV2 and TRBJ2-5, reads EPEVTQTPSHQVTQMGQEVILRCVPISNHLYFYWYRQILGQKVEFLVSFYNNEISEKSEIFDDQFSVERPDGSNFTLKIRSTKLEDSAMYFCASSDRTGMGETQYFGPGTRLLVL.

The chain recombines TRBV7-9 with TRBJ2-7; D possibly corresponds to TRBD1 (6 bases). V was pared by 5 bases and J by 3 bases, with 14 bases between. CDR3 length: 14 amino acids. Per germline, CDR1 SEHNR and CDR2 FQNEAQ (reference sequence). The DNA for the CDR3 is TGTGCCAGCAGCCCTCGACAGGCGGACTACGAGCAGTACTTC. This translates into CASSPRQADYEQYF.

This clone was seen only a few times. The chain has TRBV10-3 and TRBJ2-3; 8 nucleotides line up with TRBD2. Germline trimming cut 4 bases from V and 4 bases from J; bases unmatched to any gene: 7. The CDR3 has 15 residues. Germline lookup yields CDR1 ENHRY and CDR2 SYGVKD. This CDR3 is CAISGPGLGSDTQYF. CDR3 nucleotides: TGTGCCATCAGTGGACCGGGACTAGGTTCAGATACGCAGTATTTT.

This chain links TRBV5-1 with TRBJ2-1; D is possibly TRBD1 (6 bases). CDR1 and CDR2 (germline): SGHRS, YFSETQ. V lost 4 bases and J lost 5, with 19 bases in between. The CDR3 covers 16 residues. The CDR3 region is CASSPTRTAVDNEQFF. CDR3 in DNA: TGCGCCAGCAGCCCGACCCGGACAGCAGTTGACAATGAGCAGTTCTTC.

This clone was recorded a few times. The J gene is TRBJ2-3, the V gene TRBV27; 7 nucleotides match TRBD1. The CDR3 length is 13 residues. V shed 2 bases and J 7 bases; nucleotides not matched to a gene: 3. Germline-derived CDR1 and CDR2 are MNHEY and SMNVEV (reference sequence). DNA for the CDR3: TGTGCCAGCAGTTTAGCCAGGGGGAATACGCAGTATTTT. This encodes CASSLARGNTQYF.

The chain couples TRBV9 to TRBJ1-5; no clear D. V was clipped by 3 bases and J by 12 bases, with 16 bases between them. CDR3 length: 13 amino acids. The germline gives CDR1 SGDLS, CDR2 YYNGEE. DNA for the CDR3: TGTGCCAGCAGCGGTTCAGTGATCGGGGTCCAGCATTTT. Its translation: CASSGSVIGVQHF.

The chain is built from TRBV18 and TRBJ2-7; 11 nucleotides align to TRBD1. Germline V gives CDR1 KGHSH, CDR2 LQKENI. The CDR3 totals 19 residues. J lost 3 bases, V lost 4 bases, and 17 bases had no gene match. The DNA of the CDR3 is TGTGCCAGCTCACTGAGTCTTACCGGGACAGGGGGACTAGGCTACGAGCAGTACTTC. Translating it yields CASSLSLTGTGGLGYEQYF.

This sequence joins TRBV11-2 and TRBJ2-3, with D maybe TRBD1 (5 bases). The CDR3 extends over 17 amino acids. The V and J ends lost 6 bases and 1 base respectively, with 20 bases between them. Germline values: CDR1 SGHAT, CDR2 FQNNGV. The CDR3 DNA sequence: TGTGCCAGCAGTCTAGTCCTCAGGGTACCTGGCACAGATACGCAGTATTTT. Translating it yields CASSLVLRVPGTDTQYF.

The CDR3 is CASSFSGSWNEQFF. DNA for the CDR3: TGTGCCAGCAGTTTTAGTGGGAGTTGGAATGAGCAGTTCTTC. This chain connects TRBV28 to TRBJ2-1, with D possibly matching TRBD2 (5 bases). The V gene's germline CDR1 is MDHEN and CDR2 SYDVKM. V shed 3 bases and J shed 7 bases, with 13 bases lying between them. The CDR3 runs to 14 residues.

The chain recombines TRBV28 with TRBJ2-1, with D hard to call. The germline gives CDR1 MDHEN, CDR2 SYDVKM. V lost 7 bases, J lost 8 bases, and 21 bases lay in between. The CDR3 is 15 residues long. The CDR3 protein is CASTTPSLGGHEQFF. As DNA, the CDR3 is TGTGCCAGCACTACCCCCTCCCTGGGTGGGCATGAGCAGTTCTTC.

DNA for the CDR3: TGTGCCAGCAGCCGGCGTGTACTAGCGGGAGTCGGGATGGAAAATGAGCAGTTCTTC. Its translation is CASSRRVLAGVGMENEQFF. This sequence joins TRBV7-9 and TRBJ2-1; 11 positions agree with TRBD2. Germline V gene data show CDR1 as SEHNR and CDR2 as FQNEAQ (reference sequence). The CDR3 runs to 19 residues. The V and J ends lost 5 bases and 7 bases, in that order; junction bases with no gene match: 19.

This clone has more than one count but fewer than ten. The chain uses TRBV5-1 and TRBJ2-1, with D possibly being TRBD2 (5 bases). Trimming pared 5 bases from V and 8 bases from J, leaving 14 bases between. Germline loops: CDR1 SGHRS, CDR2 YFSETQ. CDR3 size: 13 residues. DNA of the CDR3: TGCGCCAGCAGGGGAGTAAGGAAGGATGAGCAGTTCTTC. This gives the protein CASRGVRKDEQFF.

The chain's CDR3 is CASSLFGTVGSNQPQHF. The DNA of the CDR3 is TGTGCCAGCAGTTTATTCGGGACAGTCGGTTCCAATCAGCCCCAGCATTTT. The chain carries TRBV27 and TRBJ1-5; TRBD1 matches 7 bases. The CDR3 loop spans 17 amino acids. With 1 base clipped from V and 3 bases from J, the junction kept 9 bases outside the gene matches. Germline assignment: CDR1 MNHEY and CDR2 SMNVEV (reference sequence).

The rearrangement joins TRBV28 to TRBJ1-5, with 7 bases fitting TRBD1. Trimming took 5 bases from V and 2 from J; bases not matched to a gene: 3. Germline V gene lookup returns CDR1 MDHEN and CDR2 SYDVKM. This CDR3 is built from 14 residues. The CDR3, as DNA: TGTGCCAGCAGTCGACAGGGTGGCAATCAGCCCCAGCATTTT. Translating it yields CASSRQGGNQPQHF. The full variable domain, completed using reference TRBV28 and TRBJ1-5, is DVKVTQSSRYLVKRTGEKVFLECVQDMDHENMFWYRQDPGLGLRLIYFSYDVKMKEKGDIPEGYSVSREKKERFSLILESASTNQTSMYLCASSRQGGNQPQHFGDGTRLSIL.

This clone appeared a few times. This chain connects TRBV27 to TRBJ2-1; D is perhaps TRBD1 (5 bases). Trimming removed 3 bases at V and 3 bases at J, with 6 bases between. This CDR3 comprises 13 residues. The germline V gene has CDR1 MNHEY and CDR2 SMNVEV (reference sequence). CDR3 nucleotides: TGTGCCAGCAGTTTCAGGGTCTACAATGAGCAGTTCTTC. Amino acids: CASSFRVYNEQFF.